This T cell receptor beta chain was retrieved from a study of PD-1 blockade in classical Hodgkin lymphoma. Whole-study findings and limits: Diversity in CD4+ TCRs, unlike that measured in CD8+ TCRs, had risen significantly by C4D1.

V shed 4 bases and J 10 bases; nucleotides not matched to a gene: 4. The germline V gene encodes CDR1 SEHNR and CDR2 FQNEAQ (reference sequence). The CDR3 totals 12 residues. Clones were sequenced by immunoSEQ multiplex PCR, and TCRdb holds only the in-frame ones, with some missing. The sample lists 80,000 to 100,000 clones; approximately 80% were seen once. About this clone itself: Antigen unknown.

All patients experienced relapse after autologous stem cell transplantation, and brentuximab vedotin exposure was variable. This receptor was taken from a human donor with classical Hodgkin lymphoma. The chain carries TRBV7-9 and TRBJ2-1; 7 positions match TRBD2. The sample was peripheral blood mononuclear cells (PBMCs), taken before the second cycle of nivolumab. The CDR3 sequence is CASSSTSYEQFF. DNA of the CDR3: TGTGCCAGCAGCTCGACTAGCTACGAGCAGTTCTTC.